These 25 T cell receptor beta chains share one sample of origin, sequenced in a study of blood T cell repertoires in COVID-19. Assay: immunoSEQ multiplex PCR; the TCRdb copy retains only in-frame clones and omits some. Found here are roughly 60,000 clones, 83% of them singletons; the top ten hold about a tenth. The sample was peripheral blood. Receptors originate from a man aged 50 or older with COVID-19, enrolled during active disease.

This clone was counted a single time. V and J are TRBV5-1 and TRBJ1-4; D gene unclear. Germline V CDR1 and CDR2: SGHRS, YFSETQ. This CDR3 has 15 amino acids. V was clipped by 4 bases and J by 0 bases, with 10 bases between them. The CDR3 DNA reads TGCGCCAGCAGCCCCGTTTCCGCAACTAATGAAAAACTGTTTTTT. Encoded protein: CASSPVSATNEKLFF.

This clone has only one observation. The chain combines TRBV5-6 with TRBJ1-5; weak D call: TRBD1 (6 bases). The V end lost 4 bases, the J end lost 7 bases, and 18 bases lay between the germline ends. Looked up from germline, CDR1 is SGHDT and CDR2 is YYEEEE. This CDR3 region has 15 residues. For the CDR3, the DNA is TGTGCCAGCAGCCAGAGGGGACAAAGAACGCAGCCCCAGCATTTT. Amino acids: CASSQRGQRTQPQHF.

This chain uses TRBV11-2 with TRBJ2-3; the D gene is possibly TRBD1 (6 bases). V was clipped by 5 bases and J by 3 bases, with 9 bases between them. This CDR3 region has 13 residues. In germline, CDR1 is SGHAT, CDR2 FQNNGV. The CDR3 nucleotides are TGTGCCAGCAGCCTGGGACATACAGATACGCAGTATTTT. The encoded protein is CASSLGHTDTQYF.

The genes are TRBV6-5 and TRBJ1-1, with 7 bases identical to TRBD1. V shed 7 bases, J shed 5 bases, and the junction held 10 bases outside the gene matches. Germline CDR1 reads MNHEY; CDR2 reads SVGAGI. This CDR3 spans 14 amino acids. The CDR3 loop is CASTPDRAVTEAFF. The CDR3 bases are TGTGCCAGCACCCCAGACAGGGCGGTTACTGAAGCTTTCTTT.

The chain employs TRBV4-2 and TRBJ2-1; TRBD2 is a possible D gene (5 bases). Per germline, CDR1 LGHNA and CDR2 YNFKEQ. The CDR3 totals 17 residues. V lost 0 bases and J 2 bases, leaving 14 bases between the germline ends. As DNA, the CDR3 is TGTGCCAGCAGCCAAGATATGCGCGGCGGGCCCTACAATGAGCAGTTCTTC. Its translation is CASSQDMRGGPYNEQFF.

This clone was seen a handful of times. Written as DNA, the CDR3 is TGCGCCAGCAGCCACTCGACAGGCCTATCGGGATGGACTGAAGCTTTCTTT. Protein sequence: CASSHSTGLSGWTEAFF. The V call is TRBV4-3, the J call TRBJ1-1; a possible D gene is TRBD1 (6 bases). CDR1 LGHNA and CDR2 YSLEER come from the germline V gene. The CDR3 consists of 17 residues. With 3 bases removed from V and 5 bases from J, the gap between germline ends came to 22 bases.

The gene calls are TRBV5-1 and TRBJ1-1; 7 nucleotides match TRBD1. This CDR3 comprises 14 residues. CDR1 and CDR2 (germline): SGHRS, YFSETQ. V trimming: 9 bases; J trimming: 1 base; junction bases outside the gene matches: 9. The CDR3 bases are TGCGCCACCTCAAAGGACAGGTCGAACACTGAAGCTTTCTTT. This gives the protein CATSKDRSNTEAFF.

The J gene is TRBJ2-1, the V gene TRBV29-1; 8 nucleotides align to TRBD2. The CDR3 sequence is 15 residues long. Germline assignment: CDR1 SQVTM and CDR2 ANQGSEA. J lost 1 base, V lost 1 base, and 3 bases had no gene match. The DNA of the CDR3 is TGCAGCGTTGAAGTAGCGGGAAGGTCCTACAATGAGCAGTTCTTC. This codes for CSVEVAGRSYNEQFF.

This clone has only one observation. The chain couples TRBV7-8 to TRBJ2-3; D gene uncertain. There are 12 residues in the CDR3. With 5 bases removed from V and 4 bases from J, the gap between germline ends came to 7 bases. CDR1 is SGHVS and CDR2 is FQNEAQ in the germline V gene. This CDR3 is CASSLLSDTQYF. The CDR3 nucleotides read TGTGCCAGCAGCCTCCTATCAGATACGCAGTATTTT.

The V gene is TRBV30, the J gene TRBJ2-3, with no clear D. V lost 0 bases and J lost 5, with 9 bases in between. The germline gives CDR1 GTSNPN, CDR2 SVGIG (reference sequence). This CDR3 spans 13 amino acids. As DNA, the CDR3 is TGTGCCTGGAGTGTAAAGGCAGGAGATACGCAGTATTTT. Its protein is CAWSVKAGDTQYF.

This rearrangement joins TRBV29-1 to TRBJ2-7; 8 bases line up with TRBD1. Germline V gene sequence: CDR1 SQVTM, CDR2 ANQGSEA. The CDR3 is made up of 13 amino acids. The V segment lost 5 bases and the J segment 3 bases; nucleotides outside the gene matches: 6. CDR3 nucleotide sequence: TGCAGCGTTTTACAGGGGGAGTTCTACGAGCAGTACTTC. Encoded protein: CSVLQGEFYEQYF.

The rearrangement joins TRBV27 to TRBJ1-1; a weak D match, TRBD1 (6 bases). This CDR3 region has 16 residues. Looked up from germline, CDR1 is MNHEY and CDR2 is SMNVEV (reference sequence). Between the trimmed V and J ends, which lost 6 bases and 1 base, there was a span of 18 bases. The chain's CDR3 is CASSSGGGLGNTEAFF. As DNA, the CDR3 is TGTGCCAGCAGCTCCGGGGGGGGCTTGGGGAACACTGAAGCTTTCTTT.

V gene TRBV19 combines with J gene TRBJ1-5; D perhaps matches TRBD1 (6 bases). This CDR3 spans 14 amino acids. V lost 4 bases to trimming and J lost 6 bases, with 13 bases between them. Germline-derived CDR1 and CDR2 are LNHDA and SQIVND (reference sequence). The CDR3 region has the DNA TGTGCCAGTAGTAGGCAGGGGTCGGGTCAGCCCCAGCATTTT. This sequence encodes CASSRQGSGQPQHF.

The chain's CDR3 is CASSPRQGRLNEQFF. CDR3 nucleotide sequence: TGTGCCAGTAGTCCGAGACAGGGTAGACTCAATGAGCAGTTCTTC. The gene calls are TRBV19 and TRBJ2-1; 7 bases line up with TRBD1. The germline V gene encodes CDR1 LNHDA and CDR2 SQIVND (reference sequence). CDR3 size: 15 residues. After removal of 5 bases from V and 6 bases from J, the junction contained 10 bases not matched to a gene.

This clone has only a few counts. The chain combines TRBV7-2 with TRBJ1-1; no reliable D call. The germline V gene encodes CDR1 SGHTA and CDR2 FQGNSA. The CDR3 runs to 12 residues. The V gene lost 3 bases and the J gene lost 8 bases, with 10 bases spanning the gap. CDR3 in amino acids: CASSLYLAEAFF. In DNA, the CDR3 is TGTGCCAGCAGCTTGTATTTAGCAGAAGCTTTCTTT.

This chain joins TRBV7-2 and TRBJ2-3, with 10 bases aligning to TRBD2. V lost 6 bases, J lost 0 bases, and 3 bases stayed unmatched. This CDR3 is 15 amino acids long. Germline V gene sequence: CDR1 SGHTA, CDR2 FQGNSA. The CDR3 reads CASRPTSGSTDTQYF. CDR3 DNA sequence: TGTGCCAGCAGGCCGACTAGCGGGAGCACAGATACGCAGTATTTT. Filled out from reference TRBV7-2 and TRBJ2-3, the complete variable domain reads GAGVSQSPSNKVTEKGKDVELRCDPISGHTALYWYRQSLGQGLEFLIYFQGNSAPDKSGLPSDRFSAERTGGSVSTLTIQRTQQEDSAVYLCASRPTSGSTDTQYFGPGTRLTVL.

J is TRBJ2-1 and V is TRBV6-2 or TRBV6-3; maybe TRBD1 (6 bases). The CDR3 totals 15 residues. Germline assignment: CDR1 MNHEY and CDR2 SVGEGT. Trimming shortened V by 0 bases and J by 5 bases, and 11 bases separated the two germline ends. The CDR3 DNA reads as TGTGCCAGCAGTTACTCGACAGGATCAAACAATGAGCAGTTCTTC. Encoded protein: CASSYSTGSNNEQFF.

This clone has more than one count but fewer than ten. The CDR3 here is CASSGTEGSPQHF. In nucleotides, the CDR3 is TGCGCCAGCAGCGGGACGGAGGGTTCGCCCCAGCATTTT. The chain is built from TRBV10-1 and TRBJ1-5, with D tentatively TRBD1 (5 bases). Germline-derived CDR1 and CDR2 are WNHNN and SYGVQD (reference sequence). V lost 6 bases to trimming and J lost 9 bases, with 15 bases between them. The CDR3 covers 13 residues.

This clone is a singleton in its sample. The CDR3 loop reads CASSYSGTSGRANEQFF. The CDR3 coding sequence is TGCGCCAGCAGCTATTCCGGGACTAGCGGGAGGGCCAATGAGCAGTTCTTC. The V and J genes are TRBV5-1 and TRBJ2-1; 16 bases align to TRBD2. V dropped 3 bases and J dropped 6; count of bases not matched to a gene: 6. The CDR3 extends over 17 amino acids. Germline CDR1 is SGHRS and CDR2 is YFSETQ.

The rearrangement joins TRBV9 to TRBJ2-2, with TRBD2 matching over 7 bases. V lost 2 bases, J lost 9 bases, and 10 bases stayed unmatched. CDR1 is SGDLS and CDR2 is YYNGEE in the germline V gene. The CDR3 consists of 15 residues. The CDR3 DNA is TGTGCCAGCAGCGTTGGGGGGGATTTTAATAGGGAGCTGTTTTTT. Amino acid sequence: CASSVGGDFNRELFF.

The chain couples TRBV7-8 to TRBJ1-3, with unresolved D. V lost 4 bases and J lost 0, with 13 bases in between. Germline CDR1 SGHVS, CDR2 FQNEAQ. The CDR3 runs to 16 residues. DNA for the CDR3: TGTGCCAGCAGCTCGGGTAGCGCGAACTCTGGAAACACCATATATTTT. Translation: CASSSGSANSGNTIYF.

The gene calls are TRBV7-2 and TRBJ1-4, with D hard to call. CDR1 is SGHTA, CDR2 FQGNSA, per germline. Deletions cut 1 base from V and 6 bases from J, with 9 bases between. The CDR3 runs to 14 residues. CDR3 nucleotide sequence: TGTGCCAGCAGCTTAGGCAGTCTAGATGAAAAACTGTTTTTT. Protein: CASSLGSLDEKLFF.

This rearrangement joins TRBV4-3 to TRBJ2-6; TRBD2 might be the D (6 bases). V dropped 0 bases and J dropped 2 bases, with 8 bases sitting between them. CDR1 and CDR2 from the germline V gene are LGHNA and YSLEER. The CDR3 totals 16 residues. The CDR3 here is CASSQDSGAGANVLTF. CDR3 DNA: TGCGCCAGCAGCCAAGATTCGGGGGCTGGGGCCAACGTCCTGACTTTC.

This clone has a single count. J is TRBJ1-6 and V is TRBV6-2 or TRBV6-3, with D unclear. There are 14 residues in the CDR3. Germline V gene sequence: CDR1 MNHEY, CDR2 SVGEGT. Trimming shortened V by 2 bases and J by 7 bases, and 9 bases separated the two germline ends. The DNA of the CDR3 is TGTGCCAGCAGTTACCGGGAGTACAATTCACCCCTCCACTTT. Protein sequence: CASSYREYNSPLHF.

A single count supports this clone. The chain recombines TRBV27 with TRBJ1-1; a possible D gene is TRBD1 (5 bases). The CDR3 is 13 amino acids. Germline V gives CDR1 MNHEY, CDR2 SMNVEV (reference sequence). Trimming shortened V by 6 bases and J by 1 base, and 9 bases separated the two germline ends. The CDR3 reads CASRTGGNTEAFF. Here the CDR3 DNA reads TGTGCCAGCAGGACGGGGGGGAACACTGAAGCTTTCTTT.